The clone carrying this T cell receptor (beta chain) occurred a few times. Its cognate antigen is unknown. The source of the sample is a study of T cell responses to AZD1222 COVID-19 vaccine. Sequenced by immunoSEQ multiplex PCR; TCRdb stores in-frame clones only, minus some. This sample has fewer than 200,000 clones, with approximately 94% found just once. Germline CDR1 is LNHNV and CDR2 is YYDKDF (reference sequence). CDR3 length: 16 amino acids. The ends lost 2 bases at V and 1 base at J; junction bases unmatched: 6. General study findings and limits: Among vaccine-associated CD4 TCRs, coverage spanned spike, with dominance at 160-218 and 743-854. Most donors were white British, females outnumbered males, and clonal diversity was possibly underestimated. Within unmutated variant regions lay the reported targets of nearly half of spike-specific TCRs.

The starting material was peripheral blood, obtained 28 days after the second dose of the MenACWY control vaccine. The sequence was collected from an adult who received the MenACWY meningococcal vaccine as a control. The chain carries TRBV15 and TRBJ1-1; TRBD1 aligns across 8 bases. In DNA form, the CDR3 reads TGTGCCACCAGCAGATCCCCCGGGACAGGGAACACTGAAGCTTTCTTT. This sequence encodes CATSRSPGTGNTEAFF.